Listed here is a single T cell receptor (beta chain). Its antigen is still unknown. The table came from immunoSEQ multiplex PCR; TCRdb's copy has only in-frame clones and leaves some out. The table shows about 94,000 clones, with around 92% occurring only once. The data belong to a study of a mutant IDH1 vaccine in newly diagnosed glioma. Study summary: Onset of vaccination occurred 4-6 weeks following radiotherapy alone, or with temozolomide cycles. Pretreatment consisted of radiotherapy, temozolomide, or both, with most receiving both.

The V end was cut by 8 bases, the J end by 2 bases, with 14 bases between. The CDR3 has 14 residues. Per the germline V gene, CDR1 is SGHRS and CDR2 is YFSETQ. Time point specified: week 47, end of study. The vaccine gave 300 ug of a 20-mer mutant IDH1 peptide subcutaneously per dose. New astrocytomas of WHO grade 3 or 4 that were IDH1-mutant and ATRX-lost were found in the donors. J is TRBJ2-1 and V is TRBV5-1, with D possibly matching TRBD2 (5 bases). This sample comprised PBMCs, obtained from a glioma patient whose treatment included an IDH1 peptide vaccine. This TCR was recovered from a woman between 50 and 59 years old with glioma. The CDR3 reads CASRTAGTYNEQFF. CDR3 nucleotides: TGCGCCAGTCGTACGGCCGGGACCTACAATGAGCAGTTCTTC.